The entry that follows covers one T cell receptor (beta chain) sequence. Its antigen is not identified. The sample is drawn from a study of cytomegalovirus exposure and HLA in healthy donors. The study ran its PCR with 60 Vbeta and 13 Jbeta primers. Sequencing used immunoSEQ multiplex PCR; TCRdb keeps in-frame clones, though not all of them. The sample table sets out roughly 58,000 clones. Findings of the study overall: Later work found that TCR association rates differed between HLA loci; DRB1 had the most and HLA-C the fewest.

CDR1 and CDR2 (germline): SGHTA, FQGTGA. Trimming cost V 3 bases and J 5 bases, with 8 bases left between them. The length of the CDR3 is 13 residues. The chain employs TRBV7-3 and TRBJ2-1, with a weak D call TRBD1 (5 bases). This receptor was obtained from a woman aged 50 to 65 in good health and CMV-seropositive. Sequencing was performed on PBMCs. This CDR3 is CASSFDRDNEQFF. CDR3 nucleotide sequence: TGTGCCAGCAGCTTTGACAGAGACAATGAGCAGTTCTTC.